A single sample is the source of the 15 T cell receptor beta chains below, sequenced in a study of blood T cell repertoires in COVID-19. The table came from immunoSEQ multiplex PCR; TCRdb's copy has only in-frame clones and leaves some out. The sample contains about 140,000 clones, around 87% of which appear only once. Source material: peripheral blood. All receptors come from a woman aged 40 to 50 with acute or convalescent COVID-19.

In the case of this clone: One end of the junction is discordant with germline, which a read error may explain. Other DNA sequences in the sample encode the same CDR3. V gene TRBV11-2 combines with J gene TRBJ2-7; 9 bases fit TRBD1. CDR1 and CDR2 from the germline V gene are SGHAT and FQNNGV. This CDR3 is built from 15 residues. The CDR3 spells CASSLARTGDYEQYF. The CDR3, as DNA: TGCGCCAGCAGCTTAGCGAGGACAGGGGACTACGAGCAGTACTTC.

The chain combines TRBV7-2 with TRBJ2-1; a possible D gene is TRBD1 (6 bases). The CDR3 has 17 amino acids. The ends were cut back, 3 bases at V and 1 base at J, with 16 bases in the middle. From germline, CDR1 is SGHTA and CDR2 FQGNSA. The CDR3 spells CASSFSGRGVSYNEQFF. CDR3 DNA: TGTGCCAGCAGCTTCAGCGGCAGGGGAGTGTCCTACAATGAGCAGTTCTTC.

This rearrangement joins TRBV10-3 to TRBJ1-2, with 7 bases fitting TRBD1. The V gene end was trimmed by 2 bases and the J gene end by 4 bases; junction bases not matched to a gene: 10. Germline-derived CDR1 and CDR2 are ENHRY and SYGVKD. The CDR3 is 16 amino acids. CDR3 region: CAISEQRRGRSYGYTF. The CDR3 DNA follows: TGTGCCATCAGTGAGCAGAGGAGGGGGCGTAGCTATGGCTACACCTTC.

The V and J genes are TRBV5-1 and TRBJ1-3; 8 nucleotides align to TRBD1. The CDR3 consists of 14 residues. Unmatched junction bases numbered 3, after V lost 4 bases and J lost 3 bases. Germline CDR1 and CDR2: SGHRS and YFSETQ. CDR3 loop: CASSPGQDGNTIYF. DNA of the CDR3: TGCGCCAGCAGCCCGGGACAGGATGGAAACACCATATATTTT.

The CDR3 spells CASRRGQGRTGELFF. CDR3 nucleotides: TGTGCCAGTAGGAGGGGACAGGGTCGCACCGGGGAGCTGTTTTTT. The genes are TRBV19 and TRBJ2-2; 9 positions match TRBD1. The ends lost 6 bases at V and 4 bases at J; junction bases unmatched: 6. The germline gives CDR1 LNHDA, CDR2 SQIVND (reference sequence). CDR3 length equals 15 residues.

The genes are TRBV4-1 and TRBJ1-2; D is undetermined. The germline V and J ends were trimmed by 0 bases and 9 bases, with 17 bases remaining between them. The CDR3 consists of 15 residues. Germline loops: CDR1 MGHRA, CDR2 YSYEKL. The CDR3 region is CASSQEVLSSISYTF. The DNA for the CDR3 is TGCGCCAGCAGCCAAGAGGTCCTGAGTTCTATTAGCTACACCTTC.

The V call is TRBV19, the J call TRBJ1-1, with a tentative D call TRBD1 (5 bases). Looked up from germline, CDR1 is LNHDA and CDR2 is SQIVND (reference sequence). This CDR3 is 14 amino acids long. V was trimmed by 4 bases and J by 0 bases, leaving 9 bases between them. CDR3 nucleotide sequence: TGTGCCAGTAGTACGACAGTTCTGAACACTGAAGCTTTCTTT. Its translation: CASSTTVLNTEAFF.

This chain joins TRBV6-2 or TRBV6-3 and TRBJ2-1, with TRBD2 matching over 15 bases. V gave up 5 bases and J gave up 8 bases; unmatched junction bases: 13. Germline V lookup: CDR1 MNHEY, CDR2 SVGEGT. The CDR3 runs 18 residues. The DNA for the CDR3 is TGTGCCAGCAGTCTCCCGGGACTAGCGGGAGGTAAGTCGGATGAGCAGTTCTTC. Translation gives CASSLPGLAGGKSDEQFF.

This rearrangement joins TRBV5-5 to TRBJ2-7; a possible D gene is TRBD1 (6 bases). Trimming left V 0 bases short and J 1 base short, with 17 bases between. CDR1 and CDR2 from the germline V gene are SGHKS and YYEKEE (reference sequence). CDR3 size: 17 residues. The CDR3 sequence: CASSLAAGTPSSYEQYF. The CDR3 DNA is TGTGCCAGCAGCTTGGCAGCCGGGACACCTTCTTCCTACGAGCAGTACTTC.

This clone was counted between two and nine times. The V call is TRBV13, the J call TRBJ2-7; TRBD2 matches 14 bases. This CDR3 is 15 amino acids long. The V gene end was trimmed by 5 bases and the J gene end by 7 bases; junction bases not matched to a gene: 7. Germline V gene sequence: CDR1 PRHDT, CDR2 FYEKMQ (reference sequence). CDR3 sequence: CASSAKGLAGVEQYF. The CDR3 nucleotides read TGTGCCAGCAGCGCCAAGGGACTAGCGGGGGTGGAGCAGTACTTC. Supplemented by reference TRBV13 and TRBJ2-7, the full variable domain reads AAGVIQSPRHLIKEKRETATLKCYPIPRHDTVYWYQQGPGQDPQFLISFYEKMQSDKGSIPDRFSAQQFSDYHSELNMSSLELGDSALYFCASSAKGLAGVEQYFGPGTRLTVT.

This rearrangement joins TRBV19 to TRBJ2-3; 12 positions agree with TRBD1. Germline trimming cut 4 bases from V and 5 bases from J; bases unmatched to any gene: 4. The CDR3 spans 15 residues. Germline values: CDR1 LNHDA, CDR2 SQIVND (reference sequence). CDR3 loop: CASSRDRGQGDTQYF. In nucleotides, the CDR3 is TGTGCCAGTAGTAGGGACAGGGGGCAGGGAGATACGCAGTATTTT.

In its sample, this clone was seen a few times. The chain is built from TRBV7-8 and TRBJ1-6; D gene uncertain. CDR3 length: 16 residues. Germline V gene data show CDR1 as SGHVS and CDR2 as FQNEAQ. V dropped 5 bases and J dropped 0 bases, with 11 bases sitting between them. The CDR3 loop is CASSPAGSSYNSPLHF. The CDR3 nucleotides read TGTGCCAGCAGCCCAGCGGGGAGCTCCTATAATTCACCCCTCCACTTT.

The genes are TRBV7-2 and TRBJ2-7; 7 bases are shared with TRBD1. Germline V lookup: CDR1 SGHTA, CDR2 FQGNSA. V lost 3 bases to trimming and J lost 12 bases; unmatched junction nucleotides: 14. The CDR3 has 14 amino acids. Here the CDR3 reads CASSLGDSRPASYF. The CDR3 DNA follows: TGTGCCAGCAGCTTGGGGGACAGCCGACCCGCGTCGTACTTC.

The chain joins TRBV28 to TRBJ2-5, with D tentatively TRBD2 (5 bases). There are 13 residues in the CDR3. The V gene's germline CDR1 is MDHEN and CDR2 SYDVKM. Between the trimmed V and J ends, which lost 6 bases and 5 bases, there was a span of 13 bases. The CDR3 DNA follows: TGTGCCAGCAGGGGGAGTGGCGGGGAGACCCAGTACTTC. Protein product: CASRGSGGETQYF.

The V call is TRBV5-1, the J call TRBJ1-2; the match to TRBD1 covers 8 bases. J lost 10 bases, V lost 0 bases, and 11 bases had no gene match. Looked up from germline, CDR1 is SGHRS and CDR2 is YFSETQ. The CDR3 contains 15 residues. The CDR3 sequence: CASSLVSRGRIDYTF. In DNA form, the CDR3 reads TGCGCCAGCAGCTTGGTCTCCAGGGGGCGAATTGACTACACCTTC. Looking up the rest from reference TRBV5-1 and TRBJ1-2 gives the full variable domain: KAGVTQTPRYLIKTRGQQVTLSCSPISGHRSVSWYQQTPGQGLQFLFEYFSETQRNKGNFPGRFSGRQFSNSRSEMNVSTLELGDSALYLCASSLVSRGRIDYTFGSGTRLTVV.